The 14 T cell receptor beta chains listed next were all sequenced from one sample in a study of shared clonotypes between healthy human individuals. Generated by immunoSEQ multiplex PCR, the TCRdb table keeps only in-frame clones and is missing some. The sample consists of some 2,000,000 clones, 90% to 95% of them appearing once. The sequenced sample consisted of naive CD4+ T cells sorted from blood. Subset: CD45RA+ positively selected. These receptors all come from a man between 18 and 35 years old in good health.

This rearrangement joins TRBV30 to TRBJ2-4, with 10 bases lining up with TRBD2. This CDR3 contains 15 residues. Germline CDR1 and CDR2: GTSNPN and SVGIG (reference sequence). Trimming removed 3 bases from V and 9 bases from J; junction bases left unmatched: 11. CDR3 sequence: CAWSPAGGPLSIQYF. The DNA of the CDR3 is TGTGCCTGGAGCCCAGCGGGGGGGCCTCTGAGCATTCAGTACTTC.

This CDR3 reads CASSPTGRTNTGELFF. CDR3 coding DNA: TGCGCCAGCAGCCCCACGGGGCGGACGAACACCGGGGAGCTGTTTTTT. The chain uses TRBV4-1 and TRBJ2-2; D possibly matches TRBD1 or TRBD2 (5 bases each). Trimming left V 4 bases short and J 0 bases short, with 12 bases between. The CDR3 is made up of 16 amino acids. Germline CDR1 and CDR2: MGHRA and YSYEKL.

The V call is TRBV7-3, the J call TRBJ2-3; perhaps TRBD1 as D (5 bases). Trimming shortened V by 2 bases and J by 3 bases, and 12 bases separated the two germline ends. Germline V lookup: CDR1 SGHTA, CDR2 FQGTGA. CDR3 length: 15 residues. The CDR3 DNA reads TGTGCCAGCAGCTTAGCCAGGGTGGATACAGATACGCAGTATTTT. Protein product: CASSLARVDTDTQYF.

This chain uses TRBV9 with TRBJ1-6; D is unresolved. The CDR3 is 17 amino acids. Germline CDR1 reads SGDLS; CDR2 reads YYNGEE. Trimming left V 2 bases short and J 3 bases short, with 15 bases between. The CDR3 spells CASSVRDRPNYNSPLHF. In DNA, the CDR3 is TGTGCCAGCAGCGTTCGAGATCGACCGAACTATAATTCACCCCTCCACTTT.

The CDR3 region is CASSFTQGSYGYTF. The CDR3 nucleotides are TGCGCCAGCAGCTTTACACAGGGTTCCTATGGCTACACCTTC. The genes are TRBV5-1 and TRBJ1-2, with a weak D call TRBD1 (6 bases). Deletions cut 2 bases from V and 4 bases from J, with 12 bases between. The germline CDR1 and CDR2 sequences are SGHRS and YFSETQ. This CDR3 is 14 amino acids long.

The sample holds many counts of this clone. This sample also contains other DNA sequences that code for the same CDR3. This rearrangement joins TRBV30 to TRBJ1-1, with no clear D. Germline V gene sequence: CDR1 GTSNPN, CDR2 SVGIG (reference sequence). The CDR3 contains 11 residues. The V and J ends lost 3 bases and 3 bases respectively, with 5 bases between them. The CDR3 sequence: CAWSLDTEAFF. CDR3 DNA: TGTGCCTGGAGCCTGGACACTGAAGCTTTCTTT.

V usage is TRBV7-2 and J usage is TRBJ1-1; D may be TRBD1 (5 bases). Germline CDR1 and CDR2: SGHTA and FQGNSA. The CDR3 has 14 amino acids. Deletions cut 5 bases from V and 9 bases from J, with 19 bases between. CDR3 DNA sequence: TGTGCCAGCAGCCCCGACTGGGCAGGGCCTCAAGCTTTCTTT. It yields the protein CASSPDWAGPQAFF.

This clone was recorded only once. This chain links TRBV5-1 with TRBJ2-1; 9 positions match TRBD2. Germline V gene data show CDR1 as SGHRS and CDR2 as YFSETQ. V was pared by 0 bases and J by 2 bases, with 3 bases of the junction left unmatched. The CDR3 sequence is 16 residues long. In DNA, the CDR3 is TGCGCCAGCAGCTTGGTAGCGGGAGTCACCTACAATGAGCAGTTCTTC. This sequence encodes CASSLVAGVTYNEQFF.

For this clone: The sample holds other DNA sequences that translate to the same CDR3. V gene TRBV28 combines with J gene TRBJ1-3; 8 positions match TRBD1. In germline, CDR1 is MDHEN, CDR2 SYDVKM. V lost 8 bases, J lost 0 bases, and 3 bases stayed unmatched. CDR3 length: 14 residues. The CDR3 here is CASRQGSSGNTIYF. CDR3 nucleotide sequence: TGTGCCAGCCGACAGGGGAGCTCTGGAAACACCATATATTTT.

V gene TRBV25-1 combines with J gene TRBJ2-2; D remains ambiguous. CDR3 length: 13 amino acids. V lost 2 bases to trimming and J lost 3 bases, with 4 bases between them. The germline CDR1 and CDR2 sequences are MGHDK and SYGVNS. CDR3 sequence: CASSERDTGELFF. CDR3 DNA sequence: TGTGCCAGCAGTGAACGTGACACCGGGGAGCTGTTTTTT.

The chain has TRBV9 and TRBJ1-1; no firm D call. Trimming removed 6 bases from V and 6 bases from J, with 18 bases in between. The CDR3 consists of 14 residues. Germline V gene lookup returns CDR1 SGDLS and CDR2 YYNGEE. CDR3 protein: CASTLEGDGSEAFF. For the CDR3, the DNA is TGTGCCAGCACTCTGGAGGGCGATGGGTCTGAAGCTTTCTTT.

The rearrangement joins TRBV4-1 to TRBJ1-6; 10 bases align to TRBD1. The ends lost 6 bases at V and 7 bases at J; junction bases unmatched: 6. In germline, CDR1 is MGHRA, CDR2 YSYEKL. The CDR3 extends over 15 amino acids. DNA of the CDR3: TGCGCCAGCAGACACCCGGGACAGGGGAATTCACCCCTCCACTTT. Translated, it gives CASRHPGQGNSPLHF.

J is TRBJ1-6 and V is TRBV28; 9 bases are a match to TRBD1. J lost 14 bases, V lost 2 bases, and 13 bases had no gene match. The CDR3 extends over 16 amino acids. Germline V gene sequence: CDR1 MDHEN, CDR2 SYDVKM. The CDR3 protein is CASSLGGQGTLKALHF. In nucleotides, the CDR3 is TGTGCCAGCAGTTTAGGGGGACAGGGCACCCTGAAGGCCCTCCACTTT. The whole variable domain, filled in from reference TRBV28 and TRBJ1-6, reads DVKVTQSSRYLVKRTGEKVFLECVQDMDHENMFWYRQDPGLGLRLIYFSYDVKMKEKGDIPEGYSVSREKKERFSLILESASTNQTSMYLCASSLGGQGTLKALHFGNGTRLTVT.

The V and J genes are TRBV9 and TRBJ1-3, with TRBD1 as a possible D gene (5 bases). V lost 1 base, J lost 0 bases, and 11 bases lay in between. CDR3 length: 16 residues. Germline lookup yields CDR1 SGDLS and CDR2 YYNGEE. CDR3 protein: CASSVRDGSSGNTIYF. The DNA of the CDR3 is TGTGCCAGCAGCGTAAGGGACGGCAGCTCTGGAAACACCATATATTTT. The full variable domain, rest sourced from reference TRBV9 and TRBJ1-3, is DSGVTQTPKHLITATGQRVTLRCSPRSGDLSVYWYQQSLDQGLQFLIQYYNGEERAKGNILERFSAQQFPDLHSELNLSSLELGDSALYFCASSVRDGSSGNTIYFGEGSWLTVV.